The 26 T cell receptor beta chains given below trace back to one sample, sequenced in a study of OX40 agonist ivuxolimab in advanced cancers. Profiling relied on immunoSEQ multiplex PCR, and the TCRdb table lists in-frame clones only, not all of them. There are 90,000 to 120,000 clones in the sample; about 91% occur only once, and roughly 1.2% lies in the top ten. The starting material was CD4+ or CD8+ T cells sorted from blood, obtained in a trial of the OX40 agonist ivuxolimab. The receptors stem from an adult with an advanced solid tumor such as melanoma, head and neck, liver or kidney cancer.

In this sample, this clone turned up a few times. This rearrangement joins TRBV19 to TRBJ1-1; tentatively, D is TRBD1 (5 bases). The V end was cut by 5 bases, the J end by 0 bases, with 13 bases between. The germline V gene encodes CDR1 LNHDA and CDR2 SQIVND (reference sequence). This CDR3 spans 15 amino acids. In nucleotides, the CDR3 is TGTGCCAGTAGTCCTAGGTGGGGGATGAACACTGAAGCTTTCTTT. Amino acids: CASSPRWGMNTEAFF. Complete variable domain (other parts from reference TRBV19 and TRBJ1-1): DGGITQSPKYLFRKEGQNVTLSCEQNLNHDAMYWYRQDPGQGLRLIYYSQIVNDFQKGDIAEGYSVSREKKESFPLTVTSAQKNPTAFYLCASSPRWGMNTEAFFGQGTRLTVV.

CDR3 region: CASSLGVDTQYF. For the CDR3, the DNA is TGTGCCAGCAGCTTAGGGGTAGATACGCAGTATTTT. The chain uses TRBV7-3 and TRBJ2-3; D remains ambiguous. Germline CDR1 is SGHTA and CDR2 is FQGTGA. The germline V and J ends were trimmed by 2 bases and 5 bases, with 5 bases remaining between them. The CDR3 has 12 amino acids. The entire variable domain, with the rest obtained from reference TRBV7-3 and TRBJ2-3, is as follows: GAGVSQTPSNKVTEKGKYVELRCDPISGHTALYWYRQSLGQGPEFLIYFQGTGAADDSGLPNDRFFAVRPEGSVSTLKIQRTERGDSAVYLCASSLGVDTQYFGPGTRLTVL.

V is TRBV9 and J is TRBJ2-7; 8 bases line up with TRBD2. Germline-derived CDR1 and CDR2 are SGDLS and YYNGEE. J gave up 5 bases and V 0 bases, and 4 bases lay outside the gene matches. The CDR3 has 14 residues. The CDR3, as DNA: TGTGCCAGCAGCGTAGCGGGAGGGTCCCACGAGCAGTACTTC. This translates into CASSVAGGSHEQYF.

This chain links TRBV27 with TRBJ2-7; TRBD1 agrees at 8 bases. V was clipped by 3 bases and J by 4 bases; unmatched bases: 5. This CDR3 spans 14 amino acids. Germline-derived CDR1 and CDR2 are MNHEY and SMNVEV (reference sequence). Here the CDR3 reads CASSLNRGAYEQYF. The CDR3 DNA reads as TGTGCCAGCAGTTTGAACAGGGGGGCTTACGAGCAGTACTTC.

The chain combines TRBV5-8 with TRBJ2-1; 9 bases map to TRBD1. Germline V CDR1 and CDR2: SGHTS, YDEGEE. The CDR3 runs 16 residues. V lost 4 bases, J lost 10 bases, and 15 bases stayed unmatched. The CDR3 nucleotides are TGTGCCAGCAGCCTTTCCGGGGACAGGGTGGAAGGCGAGCAGTTCTTC. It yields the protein CASSLSGDRVEGEQFF.

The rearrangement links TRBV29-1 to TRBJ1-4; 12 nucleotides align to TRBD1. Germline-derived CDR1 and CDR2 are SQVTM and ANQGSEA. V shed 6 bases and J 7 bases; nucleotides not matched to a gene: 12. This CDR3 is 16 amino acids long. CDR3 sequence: CSVKTPGDRGLEKLFF. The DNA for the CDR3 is TGCAGCGTGAAGACCCCTGGGGACAGGGGGCTTGAAAAACTGTTTTTT. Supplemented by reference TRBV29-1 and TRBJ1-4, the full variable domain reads SAVISQKPSRDICQRGTSLTIQCQVDSQVTMMFWYRQQPGQSLTLIATANQGSEATYESGFVIDKFPISRPNLTFSTLTVSNMSPEDSSIYLCSVKTPGDRGLEKLFFGSGTQLSVL.

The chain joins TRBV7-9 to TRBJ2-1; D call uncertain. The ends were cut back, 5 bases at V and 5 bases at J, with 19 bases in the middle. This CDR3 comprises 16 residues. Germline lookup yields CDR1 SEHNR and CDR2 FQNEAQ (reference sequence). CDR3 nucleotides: TGTGCCAGCAGCACCCCGGCCTCAGGAATCCACAATGAGCAGTTCTTC. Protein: CASSTPASGIHNEQFF.

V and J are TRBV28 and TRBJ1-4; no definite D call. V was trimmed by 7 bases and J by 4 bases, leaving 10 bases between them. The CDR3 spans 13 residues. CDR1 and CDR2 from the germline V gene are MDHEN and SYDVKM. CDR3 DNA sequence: TGTGCCAGCACCCAAGTGGGTAATGAAAAACTGTTTTTT. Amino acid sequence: CASTQVGNEKLFF. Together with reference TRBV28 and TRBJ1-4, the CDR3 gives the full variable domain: DVKVTQSSRYLVKRTGEKVFLECVQDMDHENMFWYRQDPGLGLRLIYFSYDVKMKEKGDIPEGYSVSREKKERFSLILESASTNQTSMYLCASTQVGNEKLFFGSGTQLSVL.

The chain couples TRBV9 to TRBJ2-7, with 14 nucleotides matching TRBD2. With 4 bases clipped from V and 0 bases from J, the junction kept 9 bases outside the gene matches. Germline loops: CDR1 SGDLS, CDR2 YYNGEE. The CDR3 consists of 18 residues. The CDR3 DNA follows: TGTGCCAGCAGCCCCTCGGGACTAGCGGGAGCAGGCTCCTACGAGCAGTACTTC. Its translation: CASSPSGLAGAGSYEQYF.

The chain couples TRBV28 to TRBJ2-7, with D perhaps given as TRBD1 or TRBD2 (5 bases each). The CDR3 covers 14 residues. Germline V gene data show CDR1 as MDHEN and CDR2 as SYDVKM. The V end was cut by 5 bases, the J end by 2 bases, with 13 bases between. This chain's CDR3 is CASSMNWGTYEQYF. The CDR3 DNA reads TGTGCCAGCAGTATGAACTGGGGGACCTACGAGCAGTACTTC. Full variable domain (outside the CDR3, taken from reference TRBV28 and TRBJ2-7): DVKVTQSSRYLVKRTGEKVFLECVQDMDHENMFWYRQDPGLGLRLIYFSYDVKMKEKGDIPEGYSVSREKKERFSLILESASTNQTSMYLCASSMNWGTYEQYFGPGTRLTVT.

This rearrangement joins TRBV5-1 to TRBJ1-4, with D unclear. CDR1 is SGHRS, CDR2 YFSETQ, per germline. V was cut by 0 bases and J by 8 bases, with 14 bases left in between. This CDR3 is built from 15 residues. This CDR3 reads CASSLAPGSGEKLFF. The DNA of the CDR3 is TGCGCCAGCAGCTTGGCCCCAGGAAGCGGGGAAAAACTGTTTTTT.

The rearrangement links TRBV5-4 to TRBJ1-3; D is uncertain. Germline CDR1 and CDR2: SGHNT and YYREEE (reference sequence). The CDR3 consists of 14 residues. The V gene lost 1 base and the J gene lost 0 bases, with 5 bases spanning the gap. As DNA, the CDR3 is TGTGCCAGCAGCTTGTCAGGCTCTGGAAACACCATATATTTT. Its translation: CASSLSGSGNTIYF.

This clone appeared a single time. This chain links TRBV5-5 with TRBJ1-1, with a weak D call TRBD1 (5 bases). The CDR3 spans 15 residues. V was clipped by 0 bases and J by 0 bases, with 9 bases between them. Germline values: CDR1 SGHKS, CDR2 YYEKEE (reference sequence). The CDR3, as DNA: TGTGCCAGCAGCTTGGTCGGGGGGTTGAACACTGAAGCTTTCTTT. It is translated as CASSLVGGLNTEAFF.

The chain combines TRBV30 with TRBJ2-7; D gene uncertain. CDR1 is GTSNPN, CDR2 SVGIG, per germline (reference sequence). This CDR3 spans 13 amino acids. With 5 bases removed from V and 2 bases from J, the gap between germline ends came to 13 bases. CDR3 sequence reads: CAWEHAYAYEQYF. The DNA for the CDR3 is TGTGCCTGGGAACATGCCTACGCCTACGAGCAGTACTTC.

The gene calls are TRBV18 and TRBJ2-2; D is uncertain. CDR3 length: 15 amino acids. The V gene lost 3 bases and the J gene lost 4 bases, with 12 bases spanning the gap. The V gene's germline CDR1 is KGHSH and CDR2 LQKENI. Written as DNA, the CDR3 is TGTGCCAGCTCACCCCCGACCGTGGTCACCGGGGAGCTGTTTTTT. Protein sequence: CASSPPTVVTGELFF.

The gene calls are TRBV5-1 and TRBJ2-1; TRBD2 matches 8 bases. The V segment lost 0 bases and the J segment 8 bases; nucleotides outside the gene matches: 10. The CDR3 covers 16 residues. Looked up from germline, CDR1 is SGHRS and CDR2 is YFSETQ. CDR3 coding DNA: TGCGCCAGCAGCTTGGATAGTAGCGGGACCCCGTATGAGCAGTTCTTC. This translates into CASSLDSSGTPYEQFF. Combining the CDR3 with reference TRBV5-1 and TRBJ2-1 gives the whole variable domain KAGVTQTPRYLIKTRGQQVTLSCSPISGHRSVSWYQQTPGQGLQFLFEYFSETQRNKGNFPGRFSGRQFSNSRSEMNVSTLELGDSALYLCASSLDSSGTPYEQFFGPGTRLTVL.

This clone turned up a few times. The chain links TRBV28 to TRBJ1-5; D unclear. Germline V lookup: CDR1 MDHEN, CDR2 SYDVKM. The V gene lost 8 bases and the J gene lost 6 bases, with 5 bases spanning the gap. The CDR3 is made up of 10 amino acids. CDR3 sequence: CASDTQPQHF. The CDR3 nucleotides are TGTGCCAGCGACACTCAGCCCCAGCATTTT.

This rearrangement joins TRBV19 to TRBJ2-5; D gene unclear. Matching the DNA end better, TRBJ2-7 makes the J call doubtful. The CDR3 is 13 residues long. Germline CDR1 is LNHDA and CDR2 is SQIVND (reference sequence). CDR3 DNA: TGTGCCAGTATGAAGCTCGGCTCCTACGAGCAGTACTTC. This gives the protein CASMKLGSYEQYF.

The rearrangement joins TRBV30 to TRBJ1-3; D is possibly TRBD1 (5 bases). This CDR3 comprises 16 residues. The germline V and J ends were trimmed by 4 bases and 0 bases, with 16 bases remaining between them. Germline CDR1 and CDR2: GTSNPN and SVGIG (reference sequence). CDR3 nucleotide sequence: TGTGCCTGGACCGGGGGACGACTCCGCTCTGGAAACACCATATATTTT. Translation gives CAWTGGRLRSGNTIYF. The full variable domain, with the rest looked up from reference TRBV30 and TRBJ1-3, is SQTIHQWPATLVQPVGSPLSLECTVEGTSNPNLYWYRQAAGRGLQLLFYSVGIGQISSEVPQNLSASRPQDRQFILSSKKLLLSDSGFYLCAWTGGRLRSGNTIYFGEGSWLTVV.

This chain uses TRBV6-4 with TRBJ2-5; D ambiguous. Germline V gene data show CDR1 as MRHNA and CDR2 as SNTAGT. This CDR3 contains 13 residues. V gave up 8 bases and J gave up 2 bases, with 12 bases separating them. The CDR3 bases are TGTGCCAGCCTTGGAAGGAAACAAGAGACCCAGTACTTC. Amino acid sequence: CASLGRKQETQYF.

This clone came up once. CDR3 sequence reads: CASLWLLNTEAFF. The CDR3 DNA reads as TGTGCCAGCTTATGGCTTTTAAACACTGAAGCTTTCTTT. The gene calls are TRBV2 and TRBJ1-1; D uncertain. The CDR3 is 13 residues long. Germline CDR1 SNHLY, CDR2 FYNNEI. The V gene lost 8 bases and the J gene lost 2 bases, with 12 bases spanning the gap.

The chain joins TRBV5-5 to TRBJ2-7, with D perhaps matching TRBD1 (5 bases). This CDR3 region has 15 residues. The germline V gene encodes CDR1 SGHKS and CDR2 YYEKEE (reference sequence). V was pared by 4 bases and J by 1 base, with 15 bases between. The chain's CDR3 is CASSPVFAGSYEQYF. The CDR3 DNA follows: TGTGCCAGCAGCCCGGTATTTGCAGGGTCCTACGAGCAGTACTTC.

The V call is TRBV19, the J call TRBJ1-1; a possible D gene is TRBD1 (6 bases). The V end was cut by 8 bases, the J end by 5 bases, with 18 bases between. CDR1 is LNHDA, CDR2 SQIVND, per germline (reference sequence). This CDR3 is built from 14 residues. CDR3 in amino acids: CASQIRGGDTEAFF. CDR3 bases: TGTGCCAGTCAAATTAGAGGGGGTGATACTGAAGCTTTCTTT.

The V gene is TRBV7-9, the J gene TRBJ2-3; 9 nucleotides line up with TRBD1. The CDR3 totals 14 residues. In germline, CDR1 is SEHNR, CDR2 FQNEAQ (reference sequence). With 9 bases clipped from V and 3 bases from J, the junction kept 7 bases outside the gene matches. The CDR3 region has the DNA TGTGCCAGTACCCGGACAGGGGCGACAGATACGCAGTATTTT. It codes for CASTRTGATDTQYF.

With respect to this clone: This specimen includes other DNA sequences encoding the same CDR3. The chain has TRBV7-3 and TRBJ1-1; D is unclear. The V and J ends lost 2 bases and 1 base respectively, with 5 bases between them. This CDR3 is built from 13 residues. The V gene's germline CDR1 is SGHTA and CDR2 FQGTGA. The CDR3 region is CASSLGQNTEAFF. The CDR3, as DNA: TGTGCCAGCAGCTTAGGTCAGAACACTGAAGCTTTCTTT.

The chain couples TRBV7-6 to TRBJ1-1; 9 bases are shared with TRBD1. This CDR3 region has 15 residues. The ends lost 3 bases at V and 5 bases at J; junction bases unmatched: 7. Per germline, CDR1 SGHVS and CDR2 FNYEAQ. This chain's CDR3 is CASSLKDRGVTEAFF. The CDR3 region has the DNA TGTGCCAGCAGCTTGAAGGACAGGGGAGTGACTGAAGCTTTCTTT.